The clone carrying this T cell receptor beta chain has just a few counts. Antigen unknown. V lost 5 bases to trimming and J lost 6 bases; unmatched junction nucleotides: 13. Germline assignment: CDR1 SGHTA and CDR2 FQGNSA. The CDR3 sequence is 16 residues long. Uncontrolled infection, other autoimmune disease, pregnancy or lactation excluded patients. Together with thyroid ultrasound, orbital computed tomography, serum thyroxine and TRAb, clinical symptoms were used for diagnoses. Researchers took RNA transcripts and amplified the TCR beta CDR3 regions from them. The HTBI set primed first-round TCR CDR3 RT-PCR. One entry per CDR3 protein, called by TCRdb with MiXCR from the multiplex PCR reads. This sample has fewer than 800,000 distinct CDR3 sequences, with 16% found just once. This sample was included in a study of T cells in Graves' hyperthyroidism and ophthalmopathy. Findings and limits, study-wide: In validation, the model predicted ophthalmopathy. These predictions came a median about 6.5 months before onset.

The sample was blood. This chain connects TRBV7-2 to TRBJ1-5, with 7 bases aligning to TRBD1. This TCR was sampled from a young man with Graves' hyperthyroidism. CDR3 in amino acids: CASSLLGAGGFQPQHF. The CDR3 DNA sequence: TGTGCCAGCAGCCTACTCGGGGCAGGGGGATTTCAGCCCCAGCATTTT.